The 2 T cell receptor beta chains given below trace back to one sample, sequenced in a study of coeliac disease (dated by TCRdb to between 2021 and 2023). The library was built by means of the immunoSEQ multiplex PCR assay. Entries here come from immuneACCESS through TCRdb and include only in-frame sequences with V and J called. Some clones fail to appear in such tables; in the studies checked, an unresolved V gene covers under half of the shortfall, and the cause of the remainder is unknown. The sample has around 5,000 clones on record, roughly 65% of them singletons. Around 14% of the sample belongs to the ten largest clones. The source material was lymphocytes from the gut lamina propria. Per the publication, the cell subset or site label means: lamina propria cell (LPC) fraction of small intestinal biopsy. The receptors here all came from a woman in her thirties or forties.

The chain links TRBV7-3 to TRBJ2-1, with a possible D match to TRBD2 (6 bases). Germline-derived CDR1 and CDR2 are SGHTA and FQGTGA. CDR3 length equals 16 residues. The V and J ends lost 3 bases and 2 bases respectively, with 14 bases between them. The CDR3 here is CASSFAGSGPYNEQFF. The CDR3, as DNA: TGTGCCAGCAGCTTTGCCGGGAGCGGCCCCTACAATGAGCAGTTCTTC.

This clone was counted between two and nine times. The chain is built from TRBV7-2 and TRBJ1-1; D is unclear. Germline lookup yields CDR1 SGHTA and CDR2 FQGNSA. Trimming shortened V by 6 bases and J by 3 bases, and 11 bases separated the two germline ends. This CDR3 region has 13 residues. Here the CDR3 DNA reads TGTGCCAGCAGTTTTCAACAAGACACTGAAGCTTTCTTT. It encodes CASSFQQDTEAFF.